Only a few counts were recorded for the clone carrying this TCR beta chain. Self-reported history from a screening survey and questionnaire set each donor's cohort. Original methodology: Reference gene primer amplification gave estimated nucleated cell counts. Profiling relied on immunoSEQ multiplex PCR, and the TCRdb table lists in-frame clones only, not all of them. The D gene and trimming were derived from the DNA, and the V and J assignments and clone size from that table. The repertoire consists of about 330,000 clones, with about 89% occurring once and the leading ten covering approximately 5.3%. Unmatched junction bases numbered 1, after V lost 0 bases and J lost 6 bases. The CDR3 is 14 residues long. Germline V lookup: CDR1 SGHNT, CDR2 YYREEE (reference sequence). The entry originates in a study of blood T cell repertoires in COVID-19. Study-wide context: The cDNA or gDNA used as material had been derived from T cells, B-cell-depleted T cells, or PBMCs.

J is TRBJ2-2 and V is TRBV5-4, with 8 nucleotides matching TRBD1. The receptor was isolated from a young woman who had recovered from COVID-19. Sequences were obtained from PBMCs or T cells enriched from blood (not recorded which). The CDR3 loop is CASSLAQGAGELFF. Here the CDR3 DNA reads TGTGCCAGCAGCTTGGCACAGGGGGCCGGGGAGCTGTTTTTT.